The sample holds many counts of the clone carrying this T cell receptor (beta chain). Its target is not known. Per germline, CDR1 SEHNR and CDR2 FQNEAQ (reference sequence). Trimming cost V 4 bases and J 1 base, with 13 bases left between them. There are 15 residues in the CDR3. This sample stems from a study of identical twins. From the 5' RACE reads, TCRdb called clonotypes with MiXCR, one entry per CDR3 protein. The sample carries hundreds of thousands of distinct CDR3 sequences, approximately 6% recorded once. Study-wide results and caveats: Out-of-frame TCR alpha sharing in monozygotic twins exceeded recombination model predictions. Because invariant MAIT and iNKT cells could be present, zero-insertion analyses could be partly confounded. Out-of-frame alpha sequences that twins shared showed excess low generation probability.

The sequence derives from a man aged 18-30 years in good health. This chain joins TRBV7-9 and TRBJ1-1; no firm D call. Sequencing was performed on naive T cells sorted from blood. Here the CDR3 reads CASSSPIGPNTEAFF. The CDR3 coding sequence is TGTGCCAGCAGCTCCCCAATTGGGCCGAACACTGAAGCTTTCTTT.